The source of this T cell receptor beta chain is a study of blood T cell repertoires in COVID-19. Trimming took 0 bases from V and 4 from J, leaving 9 bases between them. Germline V CDR1 and CDR2: MNHEY, SMNVEV (reference sequence). The CDR3 is 14 amino acids. Only in-frame clones appear in the TCRdb table, and some are missing; sequencing was by immunoSEQ multiplex PCR. The table shows about 160,000 clones, with about 90% occurring only once. Cohorts were based on clinical histories the participants reported. This TCR was sampled from a woman aged 45-59 years who had recovered from COVID-19. The rearrangement joins TRBV27 to TRBJ1-1, with D uncertain. The sample was PBMCs or T cells enriched from blood (not recorded which). In DNA form, the CDR3 reads TGTGCCAGCAGTTTATCCTCTTCTAGCACTGAAGCTTTCTTT. The encoded protein is CASSLSSSSTEAFF.